The 18 T cell receptor beta chains listed next were all sequenced from one sample in a study of shared clonotypes between healthy human individuals. Measured with immunoSEQ multiplex PCR; TCRdb has only the in-frame clones, and not every one. The sample lists about half a million clones, 70% to 85% occurring once. Sequenced input: PBMCs. The receptors originated from a woman in her forties in good health. Some clones in this sample may be carry-over from other donors' samples.

The chain is built from TRBV6-5 and TRBJ1-1; 12 positions match TRBD1. Trimming removed 2 bases from V and 5 bases from J; junction bases left unmatched: 3. Germline V gene data show CDR1 as MNHEY and CDR2 as SVGAGI. This CDR3 is 15 amino acids long. The CDR3 nucleotides are TGTGCCAGCAGTTACCGGGACAGGGGGCAGACTGAAGCTTTCTTT. Protein product: CASSYRDRGQTEAFF.

This chain uses TRBV14 with TRBJ2-7; D uncertain. The germline V and J ends were trimmed by 0 bases and 2 bases, with 11 bases remaining between them. CDR3 length: 15 residues. Germline V gene lookup returns CDR1 SGHDN and CDR2 FVKESK. The CDR3 nucleotides read TGTGCCAGCAGCCAAGATTCGAGGTACACCTACGAGCAGTACTTC. Encoded protein: CASSQDSRYTYEQYF.

The chain joins TRBV7-9 to TRBJ1-4; the D is unclear. CDR3 size: 12 residues. Germline V gene lookup returns CDR1 SEHNR and CDR2 FQNEAQ (reference sequence). V was pared by 8 bases and J by 8 bases, with 12 bases between. CDR3 region: CASGRNNEKLFF. The DNA of the CDR3 is TGTGCCAGCGGAAGAAACAACGAAAAACTGTTTTTT.

This sequence joins TRBV30 and TRBJ1-5; weak D call: TRBD1 (6 bases). Trimming took off 2 bases at V and 3 bases at J, with 11 bases between the two ends. Germline V lookup: CDR1 GTSNPN, CDR2 SVGIG (reference sequence). This CDR3 region has 14 residues. The CDR3 loop is CAWSWGGDNQPQHF. CDR3 nucleotide sequence: TGTGCCTGGAGTTGGGGGGGCGACAATCAGCCCCAGCATTTT. The full variable domain, rest sourced from reference TRBV30 and TRBJ1-5, is SQTIHQWPATLVQPVGSPLSLECTVEGTSNPNLYWYRQAAGRGLQLLFYSVGIGQISSEVPQNLSASRPQDRQFILSSKKLLLSDSGFYLCAWSWGGDNQPQHFGDGTRLSIL.

On this clone itself: Different DNA sequences within this sample yield the same CDR3. This sequence joins TRBV5-6 and TRBJ2-3; TRBD2 aligns across 12 bases. The germline V gene has CDR1 SGHDT and CDR2 YYEEEE. This CDR3 is built from 16 residues. J lost 3 bases, V lost 0 bases, and 2 bases had no gene match. CDR3: CASSLATSGRTDTQYF. The CDR3 DNA reads as TGTGCCAGCAGCTTGGCGACTAGCGGGAGAACAGATACGCAGTATTTT.

This clone was seen more than once but under ten times. The chain is built from TRBV6-1 and TRBJ1-2; D ambiguous. The ends were cut back, 2 bases at V and 4 bases at J, with 14 bases in the middle. Germline loops: CDR1 MNHNS, CDR2 SASEGT. The CDR3 has 15 amino acids. The CDR3 spells CASSEIGRGSYGYTF. DNA of the CDR3: TGTGCCAGCAGTGAAATAGGGCGGGGAAGCTATGGCTACACCTTC.

CDR3 nucleotide sequence: TGTGCCAGCAGTCAAGGACCTAGCGGGATATTAGCGCAGTATTTT. It yields the protein CASSQGPSGILAQYF. V and J are TRBV7-9 and TRBJ2-3, with 9 bases that match TRBD2. The CDR3 extends over 15 amino acids. V dropped 6 bases and J dropped 10; count of bases not matched to a gene: 14. Germline values: CDR1 SEHNR, CDR2 FQNEAQ (reference sequence). The whole variable domain, filled in from reference TRBV7-9 and TRBJ2-3, reads DTGVSQNPRHKITKRGQNVTFRCDPISEHNRLYWYRQTLGQGPEFLTYFQNEAQLEKSRLLSDRFSAERPKGSFSTLEIQRTEQGDSAMYLCASSQGPSGILAQYFGPGTRLTVL.

The rearrangement links TRBV13 to TRBJ2-5; D possibly corresponds to TRBD1 (6 bases). Germline-derived CDR1 and CDR2 are PRHDT and FYEKMQ (reference sequence). The CDR3 contains 14 residues. V dropped 7 bases and J dropped 4 bases, with 16 bases sitting between them. The CDR3 sequence is CASNSGHTTETQYF. DNA of the CDR3: TGTGCCAGCAACTCGGGACACACAACAGAGACCCAGTACTTC.

V gene TRBV9 combines with J gene TRBJ2-7; the match to TRBD1 covers 7 bases. The trim removed 0 bases at V and 1 base at J, leaving 4 bases unmatched. This CDR3 is 15 amino acids long. CDR1 is SGDLS and CDR2 is YYNGEE in the germline V gene. The CDR3 region is CASSVGQGASYEQYF. CDR3 DNA sequence: TGTGCCAGCAGCGTAGGACAGGGCGCGTCCTACGAGCAGTACTTC.

A remark on this clone: Additional DNA sequences in this sample encode the identical CDR3. The chain links TRBV2 to TRBJ1-5; 9 nucleotides line up with TRBD1. CDR3 length: 13 amino acids. CDR1 is SNHLY and CDR2 is FYNNEI in the germline V gene. V lost 6 bases to trimming and J lost 4 bases; unmatched junction nucleotides: 1. The CDR3 loop is CASRGTGNQPQHF. The CDR3 nucleotides read TGTGCCAGCAGAGGGACAGGGAATCAGCCCCAGCATTTT.

This chain connects TRBV23-1 to TRBJ2-7; D not resolved. TRBV23-1 is filed as an ORF, its function uncertain. The V end lost 5 bases, the J end lost 5 bases, and 13 bases lay between the germline ends. The CDR3 runs to 13 residues. The CDR3 loop reads CASSFKLYHEQYF. The CDR3 region has the DNA TGCGCCAGCAGTTTCAAGTTATACCACGAGCAGTACTTC.

This chain links TRBV7-7 with TRBJ2-2, with 8 nucleotides matching TRBD1. The germline gives CDR1 SSHAT, CDR2 FNYEAQ (reference sequence). The CDR3 consists of 13 residues. The CDR3 region is CATSRQGSGELFF. Written as DNA, the CDR3 is TGTGCTACCTCGAGACAGGGGTCCGGGGAGCTGTTTTTT. The full variable domain, with the rest looked up from reference TRBV7-7 and TRBJ2-2, is GAGVSQSPRYKVTKRGQDVTLRCDPISSHATLYWYQQALGQGPEFLTYFNYEAQPDKSGLPSDRFSAERPEGSISTLTIQRTEQRDSAMYRCATSRQGSGELFFGEGSRLTVL.

In the case of this clone: Possible read error: a much larger clone is one base away. Different DNA sequences within this sample yield the same CDR3. This chain connects TRBV30 to TRBJ1-2, with D possibly matching TRBD1 (5 bases). The CDR3 is 13 residues long. CDR1 is GTSNPN and CDR2 is SVGIG in the germline V gene (reference sequence). CDR3 protein: CAWTGTTNYGYTF. The DNA for the CDR3 is TGTGCCTGGACAGGGACCACTAACTACGGCTACACCTTC.

The chain recombines TRBV9 with TRBJ2-1, with D possibly TRBD2 on 6 matching bases. V was trimmed by 4 bases and J by 0 bases, leaving 11 bases between them. CDR3 length equals 15 residues. Germline CDR1 reads SGDLS; CDR2 reads YYNGEE. The CDR3 DNA reads as TGTGCCAGCAGCCTACGACTAGACTCCTACAATGAGCAGTTCTTC. It is translated as CASSLRLDSYNEQFF.

This clone turned up a few times. The chain employs TRBV6-1 and TRBJ2-7, with 10 bases matching TRBD2. Germline trimming cut 1 base from V and 7 bases from J; bases unmatched to any gene: 7. The CDR3 loop spans 15 amino acids. CDR1 and CDR2 from the germline V gene are MNHNS and SASEGT. CDR3 sequence: CASSEEASGSGEQYF. The CDR3 DNA sequence: TGTGCCAGCAGTGAAGAGGCTAGCGGGAGTGGGGAGCAGTACTTC.

V gene TRBV4-2 combines with J gene TRBJ2-1, with D possibly TRBD1 on 6 matching bases. This CDR3 spans 14 amino acids. Germline V gene data show CDR1 as LGHNA and CDR2 as YNFKEQ. The V end lost 6 bases, the J end lost 5 bases, and 14 bases lay between the germline ends. The CDR3 loop reads CASSRQVRDNEQFF. DNA of the CDR3: TGTGCCAGCAGTCGACAGGTTCGCGACAATGAGCAGTTCTTC.

The rearrangement links TRBV5-8 to TRBJ2-1; 8 bases map to TRBD2. The CDR3 extends over 15 amino acids. CDR1 and CDR2 from the germline V gene are SGHTS and YDEGEE. The J segment lost 9 bases and the V segment lost 5 bases, leaving 13 bases of the junction unmatched. This CDR3 reads CASRIGGTRESEQFF. CDR3 nucleotide sequence: TGTGCCAGCAGAATCGGAGGGACTAGGGAGTCTGAGCAGTTCTTC.

This clone was seen only a few times. CDR3 sequence reads: CASSLPHGLAGVYEQYF. The CDR3 nucleotides read TGTGCCAGCAGTCTTCCCCACGGACTAGCGGGTGTCTACGAGCAGTACTTC. The rearrangement links TRBV28 to TRBJ2-7; 11 positions agree with TRBD2. V shed 5 bases and J 3 bases; nucleotides not matched to a gene: 12. In germline, CDR1 is MDHEN, CDR2 SYDVKM. The CDR3 loop spans 17 amino acids.